What follows is one T cell receptor (beta chain) and its context. In the PCR, 60 Vbeta and 13 Jbeta primers were used. Assay used: immunoSEQ multiplex PCR; TCRdb lists only in-frame clones, some missing. The repertoire holds 99,000 or so clones, with approximately 82% as singletons. The data were obtained in a study of cytomegalovirus exposure and HLA in healthy donors. The V end lost 3 bases, the J end lost 5 bases, and 10 bases lay between the germline ends. In germline, CDR1 is MNHEY, CDR2 SMNVEV (reference sequence). This CDR3 is 13 amino acids long. Sequences were obtained from PBMCs. The sequence derives from a female donor in good health and CMV-seropositive. This chain connects TRBV27 to TRBJ1-2; the D gene is possibly TRBD1 (6 bases). The CDR3 DNA reads TGTGCCAGCAGTTTGACAGGTCAATATGGCTACACCTTC. It codes for CASSLTGQYGYTF.